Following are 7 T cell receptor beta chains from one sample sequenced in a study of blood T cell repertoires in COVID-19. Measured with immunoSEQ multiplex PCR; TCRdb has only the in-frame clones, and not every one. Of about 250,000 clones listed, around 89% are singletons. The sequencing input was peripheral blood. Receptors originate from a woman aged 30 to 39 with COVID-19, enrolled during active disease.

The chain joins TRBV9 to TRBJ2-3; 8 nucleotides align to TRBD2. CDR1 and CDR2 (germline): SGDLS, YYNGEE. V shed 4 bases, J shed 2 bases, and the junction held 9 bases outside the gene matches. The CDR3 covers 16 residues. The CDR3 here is CASSPTGTSLTDTQYF. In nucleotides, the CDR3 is TGTGCCAGCAGCCCAACCGGGACTAGTCTCACAGATACGCAGTATTTT. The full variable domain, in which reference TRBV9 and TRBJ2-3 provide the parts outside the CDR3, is DSGVTQTPKHLITATGQRVTLRCSPRSGDLSVYWYQQSLDQGLQFLIQYYNGEERAKGNILERFSAQQFPDLHSELNLSSLELGDSALYFCASSPTGTSLTDTQYFGPGTRLTVL.

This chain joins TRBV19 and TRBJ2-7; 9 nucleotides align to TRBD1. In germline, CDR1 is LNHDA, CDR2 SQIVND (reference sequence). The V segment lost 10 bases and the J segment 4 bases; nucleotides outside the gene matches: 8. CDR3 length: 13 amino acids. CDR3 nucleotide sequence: TGTGCCACCGGACAGGGGAGGGATTACGAGCAGTACTTC. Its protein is CATGQGRDYEQYF.

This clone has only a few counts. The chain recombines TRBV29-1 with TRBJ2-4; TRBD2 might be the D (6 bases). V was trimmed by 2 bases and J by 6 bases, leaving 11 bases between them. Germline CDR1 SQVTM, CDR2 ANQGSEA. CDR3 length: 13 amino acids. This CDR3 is CSVEWDGGNIQYF. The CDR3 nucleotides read TGCAGCGTTGAATGGGACGGGGGAAACATTCAGTACTTC.

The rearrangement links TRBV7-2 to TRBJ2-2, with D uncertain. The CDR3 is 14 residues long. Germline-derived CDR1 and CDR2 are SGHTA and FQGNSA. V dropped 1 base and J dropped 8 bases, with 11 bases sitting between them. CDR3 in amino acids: CASSLGTGGGELFF. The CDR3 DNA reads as TGTGCCAGCAGCTTAGGCACCGGCGGTGGGGAGCTGTTTTTT.

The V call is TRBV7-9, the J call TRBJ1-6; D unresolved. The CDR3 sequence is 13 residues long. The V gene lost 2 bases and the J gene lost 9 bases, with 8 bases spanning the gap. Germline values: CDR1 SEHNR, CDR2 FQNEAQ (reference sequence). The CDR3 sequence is CASSLSLSSPLHF. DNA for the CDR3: TGTGCCAGCAGCTTATCCCTGAGTTCACCCCTCCACTTT.

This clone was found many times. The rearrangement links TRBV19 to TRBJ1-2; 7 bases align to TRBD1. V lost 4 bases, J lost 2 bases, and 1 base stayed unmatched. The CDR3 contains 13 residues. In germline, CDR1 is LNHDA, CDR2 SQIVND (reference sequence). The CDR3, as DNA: TGTGCCAGTAGTAGGGACAGCAACTATGGCTACACCTTC. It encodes CASSRDSNYGYTF.

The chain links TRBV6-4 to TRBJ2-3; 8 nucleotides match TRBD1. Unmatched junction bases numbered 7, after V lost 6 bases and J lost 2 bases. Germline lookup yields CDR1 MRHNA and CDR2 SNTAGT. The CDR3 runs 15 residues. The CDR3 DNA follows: TGTGCCAGCAGACTGACAGGGGAACCCACAGATACGCAGTATTTT. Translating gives CASRLTGEPTDTQYF.